This TCR beta chain is drawn from a study of blood T cell repertoires in COVID-19. Across the study: Both acute and convalescent COVID-19 samples were obtained from the United States, Italy and Spain. PBMCs, B-cell-depleted T cells, or T cells provided the cDNA or gDNA that made up the material.

The CDR3 loop spans 16 amino acids. V lost 2 bases and J lost 0, with 11 bases in between. In germline, CDR1 is SGDLS, CDR2 YYNGEE. Repertoires were generated with immunoSEQ multiplex PCR, while TCRdb's copy carries only in-frame clones and drops some. This table holds about 63,000 clones, around three quarters found once. The source material was peripheral blood. The genes are TRBV9 and TRBJ2-2; D is possibly TRBD2 (5 bases). The sequence was collected from a human donor in a cohort sampled during active COVID-19. The DNA for the CDR3 is TGTGCCAGCAGCGTGGTAGCGAACGCGAACACCGGGGAGCTGTTTTTT. Residues: CASSVVANANTGELFF.